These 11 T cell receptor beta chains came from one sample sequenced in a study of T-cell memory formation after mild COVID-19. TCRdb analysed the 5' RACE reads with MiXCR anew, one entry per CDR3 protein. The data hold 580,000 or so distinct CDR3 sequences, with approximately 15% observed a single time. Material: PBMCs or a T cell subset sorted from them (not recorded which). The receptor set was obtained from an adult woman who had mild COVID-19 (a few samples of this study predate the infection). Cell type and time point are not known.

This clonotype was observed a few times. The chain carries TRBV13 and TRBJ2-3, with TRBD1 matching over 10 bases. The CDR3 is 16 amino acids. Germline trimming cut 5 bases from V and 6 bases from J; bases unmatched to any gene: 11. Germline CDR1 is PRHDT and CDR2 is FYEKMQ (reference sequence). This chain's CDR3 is CASSTSPGTGVDTQYF. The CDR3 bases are TGTGCCAGCAGCACCTCCCCCGGGACAGGGGTCGATACGCAGTATTTT.

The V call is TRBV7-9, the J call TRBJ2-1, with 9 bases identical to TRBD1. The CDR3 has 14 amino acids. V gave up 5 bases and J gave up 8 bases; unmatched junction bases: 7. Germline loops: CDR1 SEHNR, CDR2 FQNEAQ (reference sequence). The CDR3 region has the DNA TGTGCCAGCAGCCCTGGGACAGGGTATGATGAGCAGTTCTTC. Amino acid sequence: CASSPGTGYDEQFF.

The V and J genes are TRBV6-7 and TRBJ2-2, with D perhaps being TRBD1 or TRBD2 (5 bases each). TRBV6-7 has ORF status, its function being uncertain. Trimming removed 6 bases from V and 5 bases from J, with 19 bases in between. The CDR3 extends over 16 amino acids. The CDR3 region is CASRHPGREGTGELFF. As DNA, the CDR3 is TGTGCCAGCAGGCACCCGGGCAGAGAGGGGACCGGGGAGCTGTTTTTT.

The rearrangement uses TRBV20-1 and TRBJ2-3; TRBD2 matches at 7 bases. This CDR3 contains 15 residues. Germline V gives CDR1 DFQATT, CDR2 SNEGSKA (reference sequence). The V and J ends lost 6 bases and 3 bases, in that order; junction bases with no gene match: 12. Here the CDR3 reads CSADPDGGMTDTQYF. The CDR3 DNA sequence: TGCAGTGCCGACCCGGACGGGGGGATGACAGATACGCAGTATTTT.

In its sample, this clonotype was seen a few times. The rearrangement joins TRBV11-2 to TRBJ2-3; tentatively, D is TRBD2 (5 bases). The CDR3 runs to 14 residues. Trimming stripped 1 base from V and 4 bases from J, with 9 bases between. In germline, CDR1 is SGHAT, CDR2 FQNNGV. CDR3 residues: CASSLAGIADTQYF. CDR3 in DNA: TGTGCCAGCAGCTTAGCGGGAATCGCAGATACGCAGTATTTT.

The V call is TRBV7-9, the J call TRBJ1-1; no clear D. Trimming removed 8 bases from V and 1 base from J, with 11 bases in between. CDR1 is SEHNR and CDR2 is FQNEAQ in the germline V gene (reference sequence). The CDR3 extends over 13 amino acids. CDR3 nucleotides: TGTGCCAGCCCCCCGACGGGGAACACTGAAGCTTTCTTT. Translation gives CASPPTGNTEAFF.

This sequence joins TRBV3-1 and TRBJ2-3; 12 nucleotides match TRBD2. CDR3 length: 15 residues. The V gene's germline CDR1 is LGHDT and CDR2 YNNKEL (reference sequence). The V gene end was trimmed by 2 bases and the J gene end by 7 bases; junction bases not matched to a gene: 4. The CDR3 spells CASSQLTSGGNTQYF. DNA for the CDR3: TGTGCCAGCAGCCAACTGACTAGCGGGGGCAATACGCAGTATTTT.

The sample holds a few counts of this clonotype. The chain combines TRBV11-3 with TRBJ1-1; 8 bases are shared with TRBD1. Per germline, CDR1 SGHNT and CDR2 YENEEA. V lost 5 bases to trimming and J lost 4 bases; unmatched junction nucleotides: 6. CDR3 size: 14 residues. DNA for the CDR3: TGTGCCAGCAGCATCAGGGGGCAGGGCACTGAAGCTTTCTTT. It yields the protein CASSIRGQGTEAFF.

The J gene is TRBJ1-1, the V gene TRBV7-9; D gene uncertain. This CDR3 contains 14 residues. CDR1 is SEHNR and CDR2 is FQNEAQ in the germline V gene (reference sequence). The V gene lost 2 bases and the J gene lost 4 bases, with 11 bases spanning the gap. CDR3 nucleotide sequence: TGTGCCAGCAGCTTATCGGGCTACTCCACTGAAGCTTTCTTT. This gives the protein CASSLSGYSTEAFF.

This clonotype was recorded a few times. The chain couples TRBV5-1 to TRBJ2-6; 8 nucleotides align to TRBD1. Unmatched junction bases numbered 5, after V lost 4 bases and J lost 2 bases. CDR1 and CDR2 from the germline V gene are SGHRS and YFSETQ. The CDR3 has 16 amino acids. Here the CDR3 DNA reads TGCGCCAGCAGCGCGACACAGGGGGCTGGGGCCAACGTCCTGACTTTC. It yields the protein CASSATQGAGANVLTF.

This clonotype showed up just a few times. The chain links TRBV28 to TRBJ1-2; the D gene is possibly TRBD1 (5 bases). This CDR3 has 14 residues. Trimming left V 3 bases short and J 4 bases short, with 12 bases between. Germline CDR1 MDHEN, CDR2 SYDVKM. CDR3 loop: CASSLRRVFYGYTF. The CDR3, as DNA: TGTGCCAGCAGTTTGCGCAGGGTGTTCTATGGCTACACCTTC.